This note documents a single T cell receptor (beta chain) sequence. Its target is not known. Naivety in CD8+ T cells corresponded to a CD45RO-CCR7+CD27+CD95- phenotype. This CDR3 spans 18 amino acids. CDR1 LGHNA and CDR2 YSLEER come from the germline V gene. The data stem from a study of CXCR3-negative and CXCR3-positive naive CD8 T cells. Study details: Sequencing gave 110 million to 150 million TRB reads overall, about 1.5 +/- 0.3 million per library.

UMI-labeled 5' RACE yielded the TRB cDNA libraries. Following a re-call of the 5' RACE reads, TCRdb has one entry per CDR3 protein and lacks DNA. Its table records roughly 71,000 distinct CDR3 sequences. Study-wide findings and caveats: Within a donor, both naive subsets shared TRBV-TRBJ usage, unlike memory cells.

The chain couples TRBV4-3 to TRBJ2-2; TCRdb proposes TRBD2, but this gene call is untestable without DNA. The sample was naive CXCR3- CD8+ T cells from blood. Described subset: CD45RO-CCR7+CD27+CD95- naive CD8+ T cells lacking CXCR3 (TNR3-). The sequence came from a human donor in good health. Some clones in this sample may be carry-over from other donors' samples. CDR3 sequence reads: CASSHADSSAGGVGELFF.